Listed here are 27 T cell receptor beta chains from one sample, sequenced in a study of T-cell reconstitution after alpha-beta-depleted transplantation in children. Unique molecular identifiers were built into the TCRbeta library. MiXCR was run by TCRdb on the PCR reads, yielding one entry per CDR3 protein. The table has a few hundred thousand distinct CDR3 sequences, under 15% seen once. The sequencing used PBMCs from the stem cell graft donor, collected from the stem cell graft. The receptors here all came from a human donor who donated a stem cell graft to a child with combined immunodeficiency.

This clonotype has a handful of counts. This chain connects TRBV5-1 to TRBJ2-5; 7 bases align to TRBD2. J lost 0 bases, V lost 4 bases, and 6 bases had no gene match. CDR1 SGHRS and CDR2 YFSETQ come from the germline V gene. This CDR3 comprises 15 residues. In DNA, the CDR3 is TGCGCCAGCAGCCCCCAACTAGCGAACCAAGAGACCCAGTACTTC. Residues: CASSPQLANQETQYF.

In this sample, this clonotype turned up a few times. The chain carries TRBV7-2 and TRBJ2-2; TRBD2 agrees at 12 bases. The V gene's germline CDR1 is SGHTA and CDR2 FQGNSA. The V and J ends lost 9 bases and 5 bases, in that order; junction bases with no gene match: 10. The CDR3 extends over 16 amino acids. The CDR3 DNA is TGTGCCAGTCTCATGGGCGGACTAGCGGGAACCGGGGAGCTGTTTTTT. The encoded protein is CASLMGGLAGTGELFF. Looking up the rest from reference TRBV7-2 and TRBJ2-2 gives the full variable domain: GAGVSQSPSNKVTEKGKDVELRCDPISGHTALYWYRQSLGQGLEFLIYFQGNSAPDKSGLPSDRFSAERTGGSVSTLTIQRTQQEDSAVYLCASLMGGLAGTGELFFGEGSRLTVL.

This clonotype was found a few times. This chain connects TRBV11-2 to TRBJ2-1; 7 bases line up with TRBD2. Looked up from germline, CDR1 is SGHAT and CDR2 is FQNNGV. CDR3 length: 14 residues. V shed 4 bases, J shed 6 bases, and the junction held 6 bases outside the gene matches. The CDR3 nucleotides are TGTGCCAGCAGCTCGTTCGGGGAGGGCAATGAGCAGTTCTTC. Its protein is CASSSFGEGNEQFF.

The table lists this clonotype with many counts. The V call is TRBV12-3 or TRBV12-4, the J call TRBJ2-5; D is ambiguous. The V and J ends lost 2 bases and 1 base respectively, with 8 bases between them. The CDR3 is 14 amino acids. The CDR3 nucleotides read TGTGCCAGCAGTTTATCGGCAGGCCAAGAGACCCAGTACTTC. Translated: CASSLSAGQETQYF.

This clonotype was picked up many times. The J gene is TRBJ2-2, the V gene TRBV28; 9 bases agree with TRBD2. Trimming cost V 6 bases and J 1 base; bases outside gene matches: 6. The CDR3 length is 16 residues. Germline V gene data show CDR1 as MDHEN and CDR2 as SYDVKM. CDR3 loop: CASSPQLAGNTGELFF. CDR3 DNA: TGTGCCAGCAGCCCCCAACTAGCGGGGAACACCGGGGAGCTGTTTTTT.

The V call is TRBV29-1, the J call TRBJ2-1; TRBD2 agrees at 9 bases. Germline V CDR1 and CDR2: SQVTM, ANQGSEA. The J segment lost 7 bases and the V segment lost 7 bases, leaving 14 bases of the junction unmatched. This CDR3 contains 15 residues. The CDR3 nucleotides are TGCAGCGCCCGGAAGCGGGAGGAGGGCGAGAATGAGCAGTTCTTC. Translation gives CSARKREEGENEQFF.

The CDR3 DNA reads TGTGCCAGCAGTTACTACGAGACCCCAATTTCTACCGGGGAGCTGTTTTTT. Amino acid sequence: CASSYYETPISTGELFF. The chain uses TRBV12-3 or TRBV12-4 and TRBJ2-2; D not certain. CDR3 size: 17 residues. V was pared by 4 bases and J by 5 bases, with 20 bases between.

This clonotype came up many times. The CDR3 sequence: CASSPGQSSDEQYF. The DNA of the CDR3 is TGCGCCAGCAGCCCGGGACAGAGTAGCGACGAGCAGTACTTC. This chain connects TRBV4-3 to TRBJ2-7; 7 positions agree with TRBD1. The germline gives CDR1 LGHNA, CDR2 YSLEER. J was trimmed by 5 bases and V by 4 bases; bases with no gene match: 8. The CDR3 length is 14 residues.

The chain has TRBV5-1 and TRBJ2-1; D call uncertain. Germline V gene data show CDR1 as SGHRS and CDR2 as YFSETQ. The CDR3 consists of 16 residues. Trimming removed 0 bases from V and 2 bases from J, with 12 bases in between. Here the CDR3 DNA reads TGCGCCAGCAGCTTGGAGGGTCAGGCAACCTACAATGAGCAGTTCTTC. It encodes CASSLEGQATYNEQFF.

In DNA, the CDR3 is TGTGCCAGCAGCTTAGGCCTTCCCGAGCAGTACTTC. This translates into CASSLGLPEQYF. The rearrangement uses TRBV7-8 and TRBJ2-7; D gene ambiguous. CDR3 length: 12 residues. Trimming stripped 1 base from V and 6 bases from J, with 7 bases between. Germline V lookup: CDR1 SGHVS, CDR2 FQNEAQ.

The chain combines TRBV7-8 with TRBJ2-3, with D possibly TRBD2 on 5 matching bases. V shed 0 bases and J shed 0 bases, with 19 bases lying between them. The CDR3 runs 19 residues. Germline CDR1 reads SGHVS; CDR2 reads FQNEAQ. The DNA for the CDR3 is TGTGCCAGCAGCTTAGCGAGGGTTTTGGGATCAACTAGCACAGATACGCAGTATTTT. Protein product: CASSLARVLGSTSTDTQYF.

This clonotype was detected ten times or more. The junction and the germline gene differ at one end; a read error may be behind it. This chain joins TRBV6-1 and TRBJ2-7; D gene uncertain. There are 13 residues in the CDR3. Looked up from germline, CDR1 is MNHNS and CDR2 is SASEGT. The CDR3 region is CASGDTESYEQYF. CDR3 in DNA: TGTGCCAGCGGTGACACGGAGTCCTACGAGCAGTACTTC.

Points on this clonotype: Mismatch with germline at one junction end may stem from a read error. This CDR3 is CSVESEVSFEQYF. CDR3 nucleotides: TGCAGCGTTGAATCGGAGGTATCCTTCGAGCAGTACTTC. The chain couples TRBV29-1 to TRBJ2-7, with a weak D call TRBD2 (5 bases). CDR1 is SQVTM and CDR2 is ANQGSEA in the germline V gene. The CDR3 totals 13 residues.

This sequence joins TRBV6-2 or TRBV6-3 and TRBJ2-3; the match to TRBD2 covers 14 bases. This CDR3 comprises 16 residues. The germline CDR1 and CDR2 sequences are MNHEY and SVGEGT. Trimming at V came to 6 bases and at J to 4 bases, leaving 6 bases not matched to a gene. CDR3 coding DNA: TGTGCCAGCAGCCAATGGACTAGCGGGGGGTCAGATACGCAGTATTTT. Protein product: CASSQWTSGGSDTQYF.

The chain employs TRBV6-5 and TRBJ2-2; no clear D. The CDR3 is 14 residues long. V dropped 2 bases and J dropped 2 bases, with 6 bases sitting between them. Germline V lookup: CDR1 MNHEY, CDR2 SVGAGI. The CDR3 reads CASSYGRNTGELFF. The DNA of the CDR3 is TGTGCCAGCAGTTACGGCAGAAACACCGGGGAGCTGTTTTTT.

This clonotype was counted a few times. The CDR3, as DNA: TGTGCCAGCAGCTTAGTGGGAGTGACCCAGTACTTC. It codes for CASSLVGVTQYF. The chain recombines TRBV7-2 with TRBJ2-5, with D maybe TRBD2 (5 bases). The CDR3 loop spans 12 amino acids. CDR1 and CDR2 (germline): SGHTA, FQGNSA. V lost 1 base and J lost 7, with 7 bases in between.

The chain combines TRBV4-2 with TRBJ2-7, with D uncertain. Germline V gene lookup returns CDR1 LGHNA and CDR2 YNFKEQ. Between the trimmed V and J ends, which lost 4 bases and 0 bases, there was a span of 22 bases. This CDR3 has 18 residues. CDR3 protein: CASSPGESFPRDSYEQYF. The CDR3 region has the DNA TGTGCCAGCAGCCCAGGAGAGAGCTTCCCTCGAGACTCCTACGAGCAGTACTTC.

The chain couples TRBV4-1 to TRBJ2-7, with TRBD2 as a possible D gene (6 bases). Germline CDR1 MGHRA, CDR2 YSYEKL. CDR3 length: 15 residues. The germline V and J ends were trimmed by 1 base and 2 bases, with 12 bases remaining between them. CDR3 sequence: CASSQGEAGPYEQYF. The CDR3 coding sequence is TGCGCCAGCAGCCAAGGCGAGGCGGGACCCTACGAGCAGTACTTC.

This clonotype was counted between two and nine times. The rearrangement links TRBV12-3 or TRBV12-4 to TRBJ2-7, with D tentatively TRBD1 (8 bases). CDR3 size: 15 residues. V lost 4 bases and J lost 4, with 17 bases in between. CDR3 bases: TGTGCCAGCAGTTCCCACAGGGGGGGCCGGTACGAGCAGTACTTC. It specifies CASSSHRGGRYEQYF.

The chain combines TRBV6-5 with TRBJ1-1; 7 bases map to TRBD1. V dropped 0 bases and J dropped 5; count of bases not matched to a gene: 18. The CDR3 consists of 19 residues. Germline loops: CDR1 MNHEY, CDR2 SVGAGI. The chain's CDR3 is CASSYSRKLGFQGGTEAFF. The CDR3 nucleotides are TGTGCCAGCAGTTACTCGCGAAAACTTGGTTTCCAGGGGGGGACTGAAGCTTTCTTT.

This clonotype was observed many times. CDR3 bases: TGTGCCAGCAGCCAACTTTTAGCGGATGGTAATACGCAGTATTTT. Protein: CASSQLLADGNTQYF. The chain employs TRBV7-3 and TRBJ2-3; possible D gene TRBD2, 6 bases. Germline-derived CDR1 and CDR2 are SGHTA and FQGTGA. Trimming cost V 5 bases and J 7 bases, with 19 bases left between them. This CDR3 region has 15 residues.

This clonotype was detected many times. V is TRBV5-1 and J is TRBJ2-7; 7 bases fit TRBD2. Looked up from germline, CDR1 is SGHRS and CDR2 is YFSETQ. This CDR3 region has 12 residues. J gave up 4 bases and V 4 bases, and 2 bases lay outside the gene matches. The CDR3 here is CASSGSGYEQYF. The DNA for the CDR3 is TGCGCCAGCAGCGGTAGCGGGTACGAGCAGTACTTC. The variable domain in full, with the rest retrieved from reference TRBV5-1 and TRBJ2-7, is KAGVTQTPRYLIKTRGQQVTLSCSPISGHRSVSWYQQTPGQGLQFLFEYFSETQRNKGNFPGRFSGRQFSNSRSEMNVSTLELGDSALYLCASSGSGYEQYFGPGTRLTVT.

The J gene is TRBJ2-1, the V gene TRBV7-2, with D possibly being TRBD2 (6 bases). V lost 5 bases and J 10 bases, leaving 18 bases between the germline ends. CDR3 length: 14 residues. Germline lookup yields CDR1 SGHTA and CDR2 FQGNSA. Here the CDR3 reads CASSASSYGREQFF. The CDR3 bases are TGTGCCAGCAGCGCCAGCTCTTATGGGAGGGAGCAGTTCTTC.

V usage is TRBV12-3 or TRBV12-4 and J usage is TRBJ1-1; TRBD1 is a possible D gene (6 bases). The CDR3 consists of 14 residues. Trimming took off 5 bases at V and 1 base at J, with 11 bases between the two ends. The CDR3 sequence is CASSPTGPNTEAFF. In DNA, the CDR3 is TGTGCCAGCAGTCCAACAGGGCCGAACACTGAAGCTTTCTTT.

There are many counts of this clonotype. CDR3 nucleotide sequence: TGCAGTGCTAGAGGATTCGGGACAGGGCCCACCGGGGAGCTGTTTTTT. As protein: CSARGFGTGPTGELFF. The chain uses TRBV20-1 and TRBJ2-2; 9 bases agree with TRBD1. Germline loops: CDR1 DFQATT, CDR2 SNEGSKA (reference sequence). Trimming at V came to 1 base and at J to 4 bases, leaving 7 bases not matched to a gene. This CDR3 is 16 amino acids long.

This clonotype was observed a handful of times. This sequence joins TRBV29-1 and TRBJ1-3, with 10 nucleotides matching TRBD1. The V segment lost 6 bases and the J segment 1 base; nucleotides outside the gene matches: 3. CDR1 is SQVTM, CDR2 ANQGSEA, per germline. The CDR3 has 14 amino acids. In nucleotides, the CDR3 is TGCAGCGTCGGACAGGGGGAATCTGGAAACACCATATATTTT. Protein: CSVGQGESGNTIYF.

This chain links TRBV30 with TRBJ1-2; 8 nucleotides agree with TRBD1. V shed 5 bases, J shed 8 bases, and the junction held 7 bases outside the gene matches. The CDR3 extends over 12 amino acids. Germline V gene data show CDR1 as GTSNPN and CDR2 as SVGIG (reference sequence). CDR3 DNA: TGTGCCTGGGGGACAGGTCCCGGGGGCTACACCTTC. This codes for CAWGTGPGGYTF. Variable domain in full (rest from reference TRBV30 and TRBJ1-2): SQTIHQWPATLVQPVGSPLSLECTVEGTSNPNLYWYRQAAGRGLQLLFYSVGIGQISSEVPQNLSASRPQDRQFILSSKKLLLSDSGFYLCAWGTGPGGYTFGSGTRLTVV.